The rows below give T cell receptor beta chains drawn from one sample of a study of CD4 T cells in relation to SARS-CoV-2 and coronaviruses. The method was immunoSEQ multiplex PCR; TCRdb's version includes in-frame clones alone and lacks a portion of them. The sample gives tens of thousands of clones, roughly 90% of which show up once; 9.2% is in the top ten. Sequenced material: memory CD4+ T cells from PBMCs. The receptors stem from an adult with COVID-19. Both conserved end residues are part of each CDR3. A D gene is named only where the DNA matches it firmly. Expanded clones are given a class, and other clones once, few, many or no size at all.

D gene: -; J gene: TRBJ2-5; clone size: -; V gene: TRBV6-2/TRBV6-3; CDR3 protein: CASSPRGSGIQETQYF; CDR3 DNA: TGTGCCAGCAGTCCCCGAGGGAGTGGGATACAAGAGACCCAGTACTTC
D gene: -; J gene: TRBJ1-1; clone size: -; V gene: TRBV19; CDR3 protein: CASSPREGQTFF; CDR3 DNA: TGTGCCAGTAGTCCTCGAGAAGGACAGACTTTCTTT
D gene: TRBD1; J gene: TRBJ1-2; clone size: -; V gene: TRBV12-5; CDR3 protein: CASGLVLMQGASGYTF; CDR3 DNA: TGTGCTAGTGGTTTGGTACTGATGCAGGGGGCATCTGGCTACACCTTC
D gene: -; J gene: TRBJ2-7; clone size: -; V gene: TRBV11-3; CDR3 protein: CASSLEGQVLSEQYF; CDR3 DNA: TGTGCCAGCAGCTTAGAAGGGCAGGTATTGTCCGAGCAGTACTTC
D gene: -; J gene: TRBJ2-5; clone size: -; V gene: TRBV24-1; CDR3 protein: CATSDSGGLKRPQYF; CDR3 DNA: TGTGCCACCAGTGATTCAGGCGGCCTTAAGAGACCCCAGTACTTC
D gene: -; J gene: TRBJ2-7; clone size: once; V gene: TRBV11-2; CDR3 protein: CASSPVRLSGLAYEQYF; CDR3 DNA: TGTGCCAGCAGCCCAGTCAGGCTGAGCGGCCTGGCATACGAGCAGTACTTC
D gene: TRBD1; J gene: TRBJ1-2; clone size: few; V gene: TRBV7-8; CDR3 protein: CASSLQGQPGNYGYTF; CDR3 DNA: TGTGCCAGCAGCCTACAGGGGCAGCCGGGTAACTATGGCTACACCTTC
D gene: TRBD2; J gene: TRBJ2-3; clone size: -; V gene: TRBV11-3; CDR3 protein: CASSFASGGTDTQYF; CDR3 DNA: TGTGCCAGCAGCTTCGCTAGCGGGGGCACAGATACGCAGTATTTT
D gene: TRBD2; J gene: TRBJ2-7; clone size: -; V gene: TRBV3-1/TRBV3-2; CDR3 protein: CASSQERGSSYEQYF; CDR3 DNA: TGTGCCAGCAGCCAAGAGCGGGGGAGCTCCTACGAGCAGTACTTC
D gene: -; J gene: TRBJ2-3; clone size: -; V gene: TRBV7-3; CDR3 protein: CASSSLGRSTDTQYF; CDR3 DNA: TGTGCCAGCAGCTCCTTGGGACGGAGCACAGATACGCAGTATTTT
D gene: TRBD2; J gene: TRBJ2-2; clone size: -; V gene: TRBV7-3; CDR3 protein: CASSLDGSGAAGRAGELFF; CDR3 DNA: TGTGCCAGCAGCTTAGATGGTAGCGGGGCCGCGGGTCGTGCCGGGGAGCTGTTTTTT
D gene: -; J gene: TRBJ2-1; clone size: once; V gene: TRBV6-5; CDR3 protein: CASSPRMSDGEQFF; CDR3 DNA: TGTGCCAGCAGCCCCAGGATGAGCGACGGTGAGCAGTTCTTC
D gene: -; J gene: TRBJ2-6; clone size: -; V gene: TRBV29-1; CDR3 protein: CSVEDVGANVLTF; CDR3 DNA: TGCAGCGTTGAAGATGTGGGGGCCAACGTCCTGACTTTC
D gene: TRBD1; J gene: TRBJ1-5; clone size: once; V gene: TRBV6-1; CDR3 protein: CASSEGAGTGLNQPQHF; CDR3 DNA: TGTGCCAGCAGTGAAGGGGCCGGGACAGGGCTCAATCAGCCCCAGCATTTT
D gene: TRBD2; J gene: TRBJ2-1; clone size: -; V gene: TRBV5-4; CDR3 protein: CASSLAAGLSYNEQFF; CDR3 DNA: TGTGCCAGCAGCTTGGCAGCGGGGTTATCCTACAATGAGCAGTTCTTC
D gene: TRBD2; J gene: TRBJ2-5; clone size: -; V gene: TRBV7-2; CDR3 protein: CASSRTSGGETQYF; CDR3 DNA: TGTGCCAGCAGCCGGACTAGCGGGGGAGAGACCCAGTACTTC
D gene: TRBD1; J gene: TRBJ1-2; clone size: -; V gene: TRBV12-3/TRBV12-4; CDR3 protein: CASLWTGSHGYTF; CDR3 DNA: TGTGCCAGCTTGTGGACAGGAAGTCATGGCTACACCTTC
D gene: -; J gene: TRBJ2-1; clone size: -; V gene: TRBV11-2; CDR3 protein: CASSLRNEQFF; CDR3 DNA: TGTGCCAGCAGCTTACGGAATGAGCAGTTCTTC
D gene: TRBD1; J gene: TRBJ2-7; clone size: -; V gene: TRBV6-2/TRBV6-3; CDR3 protein: CASRPRTGVHEQYF; CDR3 DNA: TGTGCCAGCAGACCTCGGACAGGGGTCCACGAGCAGTACTTC
D gene: -; J gene: TRBJ1-3; clone size: -; V gene: TRBV27; CDR3 protein: CASSPRSFGNTIYF; CDR3 DNA: TGTGCCAGCAGTCCCCGGAGCTTTGGAAACACCATATATTTT
D gene: TRBD1; J gene: TRBJ2-2; clone size: -; V gene: TRBV5-1; CDR3 protein: CASSVTGGGELFF; CDR3 DNA: TGCGCCAGCAGCGTAACAGGGGGCGGCGAGCTGTTTTTT
D gene: TRBD2; J gene: TRBJ2-5; clone size: -; V gene: TRBV9; CDR3 protein: CASSESGGGLKETQYF; CDR3 DNA: TGTGCCAGCAGCGAGTCGGGGGGGGGTTTGAAGGAGACCCAGTACTTC
D gene: TRBD1; J gene: TRBJ2-7; clone size: -; V gene: TRBV28; CDR3 protein: CASSLRPGQGSYEQYF; CDR3 DNA: TGTGCCAGCAGTTTACGCCCGGGACAGGGATCCTACGAGCAGTACTTC
D gene: -; J gene: TRBJ2-7; clone size: -; V gene: TRBV11-2; CDR3 protein: CASSRSDNYEQYF; CDR3 DNA: TGTGCCAGCAGCCGAAGTGACAACTACGAGCAGTACTTC
D gene: TRBD2; J gene: TRBJ2-3; clone size: -; V gene: TRBV5-1; CDR3 protein: CASSLERGGRVDTQYF; CDR3 DNA: TGCGCCAGCAGCTTGGAACGGGGGGGCCGGGTAGATACGCAGTATTTT
D gene: -; J gene: TRBJ1-5; clone size: -; V gene: TRBV28; CDR3 protein: CASTKGIQPQHF; CDR3 DNA: TGTGCCAGCACTAAGGGGATTCAGCCCCAGCATTTT
D gene: TRBD2; J gene: TRBJ2-1; clone size: -; V gene: TRBV6-4; CDR3 protein: CASSKALAGGRNEQFF; CDR3 DNA: TGTGCCAGCAGTAAAGCCCTAGCGGGGGGGCGAAATGAGCAGTTCTTC
D gene: -; J gene: TRBJ2-5; clone size: -; V gene: TRBV5-1; CDR3 protein: CASSTDSPQETQYF; CDR3 DNA: TGCGCCAGCAGCACCGACAGTCCACAAGAGACCCAGTACTTC
D gene: -; J gene: TRBJ2-5; clone size: -; V gene: TRBV15; CDR3 protein: CATTPLGGAQETQYF; CDR3 DNA: TGTGCCACCACCCCTCTGGGGGGGGCCCAAGAGACCCAGTACTTC
D gene: -; J gene: TRBJ1-5; clone size: -; V gene: TRBV7-9; CDR3 protein: CASSLGALGSNQPQHF; CDR3 DNA: TGTGCCAGCAGCTTAGGGGCCCTTGGGAGCAATCAGCCCCAGCATTTT
D gene: -; J gene: TRBJ2-6; clone size: once; V gene: TRBV7-8; CDR3 protein: CASSLLQGGYSGANVLTF; CDR3 DNA: TGTGCCAGCAGCTTATTACAGGGGGGGTACTCTGGGGCCAACGTCCTGACTTTC
D gene: TRBD2; J gene: TRBJ2-5; clone size: -; V gene: TRBV5-4; CDR3 protein: CASSKGTSGTWTQYF; CDR3 DNA: TGTGCCAGCAGCAAAGGGACTAGCGGCACATGGACCCAGTACTTC
D gene: -; J gene: TRBJ1-4; clone size: -; V gene: TRBV5-1; CDR3 protein: CASRGYNEKLFF; CDR3 DNA: TGCGCCAGCCGCGGGTATAATGAAAAACTGTTTTTT
D gene: -; J gene: TRBJ2-5; clone size: -; V gene: TRBV9; CDR3 protein: CASGAGVGETQYF; CDR3 DNA: TGTGCCAGCGGCGCAGGGGTCGGGGAGACCCAGTACTTC
D gene: -; J gene: TRBJ1-6; clone size: -; V gene: TRBV5-6; CDR3 protein: CASSLTLGNTNSPLHF; CDR3 DNA: TGTGCCAGCAGCTTAACATTAGGGAACACGAATTCACCCCTCCACTTT
D gene: -; J gene: TRBJ2-5; clone size: -; V gene: TRBV21-1; CDR3 protein: CASRSPTTLQETQYF; CDR3 DNA: TGTGCCAGCAGGTCACCAACAACTCTCCAAGAGACCCAGTACTTC
D gene: TRBD1; J gene: TRBJ1-2; clone size: -; V gene: TRBV7-8; CDR3 protein: CASSGDPGQGPGGYTF; CDR3 DNA: TGTGCCAGCAGCGGGGACCCGGGACAGGGGCCGGGTGGCTACACCTTC
D gene: -; J gene: TRBJ2-2; clone size: -; V gene: TRBV7-9; CDR3 protein: CASSLSVNTGELFF; CDR3 DNA: TGTGCCAGCAGCTTATCGGTGAACACCGGGGAGCTGTTTTTT
D gene: -; J gene: TRBJ2-2; clone size: -; V gene: TRBV6-1; CDR3 protein: CASSEARGPVGELFF; CDR3 DNA: TGTGCCAGCAGTGAAGCGAGAGGACCGGTCGGGGAGCTGTTTTTT